This T cell receptor beta chain was documented in a study of T cell repertoires in cytomegalovirus infection. Study-wide results and caveats: The ex vivo response was dominated by HLA-C-restricted CMV-specific TCR beta clonotypes. Of the TCR beta families, the public ones yielded a cumulative frequency that identified carriers of CMV plus the relevant HLA.

From the reads, TCRdb called clonotypes with MiXCR, one entry per CDR3 protein. The repertoire holds nearly 700,000 distinct CDR3 sequences, with approximately 33% as singletons. The V and J ends lost 7 bases and 2 bases, in that order; junction bases with no gene match: 4. CDR3 length equals 13 residues. CDR1 and CDR2 from the germline V gene are SNHLY and FYNNEI. About this clonotype: Its antigen is unidentified.

The chain couples TRBV2 to TRBJ2-5, with 7 bases that match TRBD2. The clonotype comes from a human donor in good health (CMV status not recorded). Some clones in this sample may be carry-over from other donors' samples. This sample comprised cultured PBMCs, obtained from culture after CMV antigen stimulation. The CDR3 spells CASIRDYQETQYF. The CDR3 DNA reads as TGTGCCAGCATCCGGGACTATCAAGAGACCCAGTACTTC.